This T cell receptor beta chain was sequenced during a study of blood T cell repertoires in COVID-19. Across the study: Some COVID-19 samples were acute and others convalescent; all came from the United States, Italy and Spain. In each case, the material was cDNA or gDNA derived from T cells, B-cell-depleted T cells, or PBMCs.

Original analysis: Amplifying reference gene primers gave estimates of nucleated cell counts. Data came from immunoSEQ multiplex PCR; TCRdb stores just in-frame clones and leaves some out. That table furnishes V, J and clone size, whereas the DNA furnished D and trimming. The table lists under 300,000 clones, approximately 90% of them singletons. The source is a middle-aged woman who had recovered from COVID-19. The sequenced sample consisted of peripheral blood.

The CDR3 sequence: CASSPWGAIPHEQFF. The CDR3 coding sequence is TGTGCCAGCAGCCCCTGGGGCGCAATCCCGCATGAGCAGTTCTTC. This chain uses TRBV14 with TRBJ2-1; possible D gene TRBD1, 5 bases. Germline CDR1 reads SGHDN; CDR2 reads FVKESK. The germline V and J ends were trimmed by 4 bases and 8 bases, with 18 bases remaining between them. This CDR3 has 15 amino acids.